This T cell receptor (beta chain) was sequenced during a study of cytomegalovirus exposure and HLA in healthy donors. Germline V gene data show CDR1 as SNHLY and CDR2 as FYNNEI. The CDR3 has 16 residues. V was pared by 5 bases and J by 4 bases, with 12 bases of the junction left unmatched. Produced via immunoSEQ multiplex PCR; TCRdb's table is partial and in-frame only. Of 250,000 to 350,000 clones in the sample, around nine tenths are singletons; the top ten hold approximately 0.95%. Study observations and caveats: Whilst most TCR sequences proved rare, a subset of public TCRs occurred across many donors.

About this clone itself: Its antigen is currently unknown.

The sequenced sample was PBMCs. The TCR comes from a woman under 30 in good health and CMV-seronegative. This chain uses TRBV2 with TRBJ2-7, with 9 bases aligning to TRBD2. CDR3 region: CASSKDRTSDRYEQYF. The CDR3 nucleotides read TGTGCCAGCAGTAAAGACCGGACTAGCGATCGTTACGAGCAGTACTTC.